This T cell receptor (beta chain) derives from a study of T cell responses to AZD1222 COVID-19 vaccine. Study results and limitations: Females made up more of the donors, who were largely white British, and clonal diversity may have come out too low. Only a handful of AZD1222 recipients, roughly six in all, had baseline seropositivity.

Pooling was applied to second doses at about 4 or about 12 weeks. As regards this clone: Its cognate antigen is unknown.

TCRdb's copy holds only in-frame clones and misses some; the assay was immunoSEQ multiplex PCR. In the table there are 100,000 to 150,000 clones, approximately 91% of which are singletons. This CDR3 comprises 14 residues. Looked up from germline, CDR1 is LNHDA and CDR2 is SQIVND (reference sequence). V lost 7 bases to trimming and J lost 4 bases, with 14 bases between them. This chain links TRBV19 with TRBJ1-3; D gene unclear. Source: peripheral blood, taken 28 days after the second AZD1222 dose. The TCR originated in an adult who received the AZD1222 COVID-19 vaccine. CDR3 amino acids: CASKPWIYGNTIYF. Here the CDR3 DNA reads TGTGCCAGTAAACCGTGGATATACGGAAACACCATATATTTT.